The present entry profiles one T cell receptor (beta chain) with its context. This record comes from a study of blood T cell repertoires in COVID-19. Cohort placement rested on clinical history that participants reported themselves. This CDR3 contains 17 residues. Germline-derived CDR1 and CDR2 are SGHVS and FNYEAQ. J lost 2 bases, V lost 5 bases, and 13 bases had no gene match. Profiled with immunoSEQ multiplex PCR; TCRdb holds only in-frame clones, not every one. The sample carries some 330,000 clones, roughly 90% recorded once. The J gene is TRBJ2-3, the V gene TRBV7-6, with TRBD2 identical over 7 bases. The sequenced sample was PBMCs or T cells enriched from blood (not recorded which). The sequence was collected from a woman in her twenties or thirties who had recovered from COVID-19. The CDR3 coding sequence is TGTGCCAGCAGCCCGGGACTACCTAAATCCCCCACAGATACGCAGTATTTT. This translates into CASSPGLPKSPTDTQYF.